This T cell receptor (beta chain) appears in the sequencing data of a study of shared clonotypes between healthy human individuals. Study results and caveats: Memory subsets generally showed smaller estimated richness than naive subsets did. Against clonotypes common to all four donors, non-shared ones had lower generation probabilities.

The repertoire was sequenced with immunoSEQ multiplex PCR; TCRdb's copy has only in-frame clones and lacks some. The sample shows around 980,000 clones, around 78% of them seen only once. CDR3 length: 13 amino acids. Per germline, CDR1 GTSNPN and CDR2 SVGIG (reference sequence). Worth noting for this clone: Its antigen is currently unknown.

The clonotype originates from a man between 18 and 29 years old in good health. Some clones in this sample may be carry-over from other donors' samples. V gene TRBV30 combines with J gene TRBJ2-5; D might be TRBD1 (6 bases). The J call may be incorrect, as the DNA end agrees better with TRBJ2-7. The sequenced sample was memory CD4+ T cells from PBMCs. Subset reported: CD45RA-negative fraction. CDR3 DNA sequence: TGTGCCTGGAGCCGGGACAAACCTACCGAGCAGTACTTC. Its translation is CAWSRDKPTEQYF.